This is a list of T cell receptor beta chains from one sample in a study of PD-1 blockade in classical Hodgkin lymphoma. Clones were sequenced by immunoSEQ multiplex PCR, and TCRdb holds only the in-frame ones, with some missing. Here the sample spans 7,000 or so clones, 45% to 70% being singletons. The sequenced sample was CD8+ T cells from blood, obtained before the fourth cycle of nivolumab. Receptor source: a human donor with classical Hodgkin lymphoma. Both conserved end residues are part of each CDR3. Fields, in order: J gene, V gene, clone size, D gene, CDR3 protein, CDR3 DNA. The D gene is left open where the match is weak. Size is stated for part of the rows, as once, few or many counts, or as a class when the clone is expanded.

J: TRBJ1-1
V: TRBV29-1
size: few
D: TRBD1
CDR3: CSVLTRAGTGEKF
DNA: TGCAGCGTTCTGACCCGGGCAGGGACAGGGGAGAAATTT

J: TRBJ2-5
V: TRBV11-2
size: .
D: TRBD2
CDR3: CASSSLAGVGETQYF
DNA: TGTGCCAGCAGCTCACTAGCGGGAGTGGGGGAGACCCAGTACTTC

J: TRBJ2-6
V: TRBV6-1
size: .
D: TRBD1
CDR3: CASSELTGGYSGANVLTF
DNA: TGTGCCAGCAGTGAATTAACAGGGGGCTACTCTGGGGCCAACGTCCTGACTTTC

J: TRBJ2-1
V: TRBV7-6
size: .
D: TRBD2
CDR3: CASSNGLAGWSGNEQFF
DNA: TGTGCCAGCAGCAACGGATTAGCGGGGTGGTCTGGGAATGAGCAGTTCTTC

J: TRBJ2-7
V: TRBV7-8
size: .
D: .
CDR3: CASSSDRESSYEQYF
DNA: TGTGCCAGCAGCTCGGACAGAGAAAGCTCCTACGAGCAGTACTTC

J: TRBJ2-7
V: TRBV11-2
size: few
D: TRBD2
CDR3: CASSFGPGGRAPGGEQYF
DNA: TGTGCCAGCAGCTTCGGTCCGGGCGGGAGGGCCCCGGGGGGCGAGCAGTACTTC

J: TRBJ1-5
V: TRBV21-1
size: once
D: .
CDR3: CASSKDGQPQHF
DNA: TGTGCCAGCAGCAAAGATGGTCAGCCCCAGCATTTT

J: TRBJ2-7
V: TRBV13
size: .
D: TRBD2
CDR3: CASSSLAGDYEQYF
DNA: TGTGCCAGCAGCTCCCTAGCGGGAGATTACGAGCAGTACTTC

J: TRBJ1-6
V: TRBV30
size: .
D: TRBD1
CDR3: CAWSHGQGNSPLHF
DNA: TGTGCCTGGAGCCATGGACAGGGGAATTCACCCCTCCACTTT

J: TRBJ2-7
V: TRBV5-4
size: .
D: .
CDR3: CASSLSGYNEQYF
DNA: TGTGCCAGCAGCTTGTCAGGTTACAACGAGCAGTACTTC

J: TRBJ1-1
V: TRBV29-1
size: .
D: TRBD1
CDR3: CSVETQGGKAEAFF
DNA: TGCAGCGTTGAGACCCAGGGGGGTAAGGCTGAAGCTTTCTTT

J: TRBJ2-2
V: TRBV15
size: .
D: .
CDR3: CATSRDRLAFNTGELFF
DNA: TGTGCCACCAGCAGAGATAGGCTAGCGTTTAACACCGGGGAGCTGTTTTTT

J: TRBJ1-4
V: TRBV6-6
size: .
D: .
CDR3: CASSQLLGGREKLFF
DNA: TGTGCCAGCAGTCAACTACTAGGGGGGCGTGAAAAACTGTTTTTT

J: TRBJ2-2
V: TRBV27
size: .
D: TRBD2
CDR3: CASSDLTSGAGELFF
DNA: TGTGCCAGCAGTGACCTGACTAGCGGGGCCGGGGAGCTGTTTTTT

J: TRBJ2-5
V: TRBV29-1
size: .
D: .
CDR3: CSLGGLETQYF
DNA: TGCAGCCTCGGGGGGCTGGAGACCCAGTACTTC

J: TRBJ2-5
V: TRBV7-8
size: .
D: .
CDR3: CASSLDGGQETQYF
DNA: TGTGCCAGCAGCTTAGATGGCGGTCAAGAGACCCAGTACTTC

J: TRBJ2-2
V: TRBV5-4
size: .
D: .
CDR3: CASSLKPNTGELFF
DNA: TGTGCCAGCAGCTTGAAACCGAACACCGGGGAGCTGTTTTTT

J: TRBJ1-5
V: TRBV7-9
size: few
D: .
CDR3: CASSPDNQPQHF
DNA: TGTGCCAGCAGTCCTGACAATCAGCCCCAGCATTTT

J: TRBJ2-2
V: TRBV5-1
size: .
D: TRBD1
CDR3: CASSMGQGRTGELFF
DNA: TGCGCCAGCAGCATGGGACAGGGGCGCACCGGGGAGCTGTTTTTT

J: TRBJ2-7
V: TRBV27
size: few
D: .
CDR3: CASKKGGASPLEQYF
DNA: TGTGCCAGCAAAAAGGGGGGTGCCTCCCCACTCGAGCAGTACTTC

J: TRBJ2-2
V: TRBV2
size: few
D: TRBD1
CDR3: CASSPTGGRPGELFF
DNA: TGTGCCAGCAGCCCGACAGGGGGGAGGCCCGGGGAGCTGTTTTTT

J: TRBJ2-3
V: TRBV19
size: .
D: .
CDR3: CASTRTASTDTQYF
DNA: TGTGCCAGTACCAGGACGGCCAGCACAGATACGCAGTATTTT

J: TRBJ2-2
V: TRBV2
size: .
D: .
CDR3: CASSVEPGELFF
DNA: TGTGCCAGCAGCGTGGAGCCCGGGGAGCTGTTTTTT

J: TRBJ2-7
V: TRBV7-2
size: few
D: .
CDR3: CASSPSGTFSYEQYF
DNA: TGTGCCAGCAGCCCTTCCGGGACTTTCTCCTACGAGCAGTACTTC

J: TRBJ2-2
V: TRBV4-1
size: few
D: TRBD2
CDR3: CASSQPTSGYTGELFF
DNA: TGCGCCAGCAGCCAACCGACTAGCGGTTACACCGGGGAGCTGTTTTTT

J: TRBJ2-3
V: TRBV5-6
size: .
D: TRBD1
CDR3: CASSRTGIPDTQYF
DNA: TGTGCCAGCAGCCGGACAGGGATCCCAGATACGCAGTATTTT

J: TRBJ2-7
V: TRBV1
size: few
D: .
CDR3: CTSSQEKHPGLAGLTYEQYF
DNA: TGCACCAGCAGCCAAGAAAAACACCCGGGACTAGCGGGCCTTACCTACGAGCAGTACTTC

J: TRBJ2-1
V: TRBV28
size: .
D: TRBD2
CDR3: CASSPSGTFYNEQFF
DNA: TGTGCCAGCAGCCCCAGCGGGACCTTCTACAATGAGCAGTTCTTC